This record covers a single TCR beta chain. The V end was cut by 1 base, the J end by 0 bases, with 10 bases between. Germline assignment: CDR1 SGHTA and CDR2 FQGNSA. This CDR3 comprises 16 residues. Unique molecular identifiers were used in preparing the TCRbeta library. Each CDR3 protein gets one entry after TCRdb re-called the PCR reads with MiXCR. This table holds about 460,000 distinct CDR3 sequences, 9.5% to 12% found once. This sample is drawn from a study of T-cell reconstitution after alpha-beta-depleted transplantation in children. Specimen: PBMCs, mostly from graft donor cells, collected 180 days after TCRalphabeta/CD19-depleted stem cell transplant. The gene calls are TRBV7-2 and TRBJ1-3, with a weak D call TRBD1 (5 bases). The receptor's source is a female patient between 2 and 15 years old who had a stem cell transplant for aplastic anemia, so the T cells may come from the graft donor. The CDR3 loop reads CASSLETRASGNTIYF. DNA of the CDR3: TGTGCCAGCAGCTTAGAGACCAGGGCCTCTGGAAACACCATATATTTT.